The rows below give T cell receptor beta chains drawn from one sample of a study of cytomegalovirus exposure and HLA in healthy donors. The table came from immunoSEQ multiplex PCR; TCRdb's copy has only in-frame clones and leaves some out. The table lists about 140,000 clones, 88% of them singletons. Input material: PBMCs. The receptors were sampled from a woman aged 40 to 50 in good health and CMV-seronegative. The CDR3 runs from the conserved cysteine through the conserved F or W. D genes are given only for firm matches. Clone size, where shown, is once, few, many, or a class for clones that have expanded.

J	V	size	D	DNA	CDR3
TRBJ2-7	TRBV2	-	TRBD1	TGTGCCAGCAGTGAAGGGACAGGGGTAGTCTACGAGCAGTACTTC	CASSEGTGVVYEQYF
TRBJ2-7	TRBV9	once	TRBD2	TGTGCCAGCAGCCCGACTAGCGGGACCGACGAGCAGTACTTC	CASSPTSGTDEQYF
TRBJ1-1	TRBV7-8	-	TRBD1	TGTGCCAGCAGCTTAGGATGGGGGGACAGGAACACTGAAGCTTTCTTT	CASSLGWGDRNTEAFF
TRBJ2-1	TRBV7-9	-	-	TGTGCCAGCAGCTTACTTCGGCGGGGTAGGGACAATGAGCAGTTCTTC	CASSLLRRGRDNEQFF
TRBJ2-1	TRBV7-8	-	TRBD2	TGTGCCAGCAGCTTAAGGACTAGCGTTGAGCAGTTCTTC	CASSLRTSVEQFF
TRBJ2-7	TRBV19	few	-	TGTGCCAGTGGATCCGGGACAAACCTCCTCCAGCAGTACTTC	CASGSGTNLLQQYF
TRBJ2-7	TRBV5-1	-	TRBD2	TGCGCCAGCAGCAGAGGGACTAGCGGGGAGTACGAGCAGTACTTC	CASSRGTSGEYEQYF
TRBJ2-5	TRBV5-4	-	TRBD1	TGTGCCAGCAGCTTTTCCGGGACAGGGGAGACCCAGTACTTC	CASSFSGTGETQYF
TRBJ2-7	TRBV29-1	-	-	TGCAGCGTTGCAGGGGCCTACGAGCAGTACTTC	CSVAGAYEQYF
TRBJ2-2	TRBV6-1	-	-	TGTGCCAGCAGTGAAAGTCCGGGACAACTTAACACCGGGGAGCTGTTTTTT	CASSESPGQLNTGELFF
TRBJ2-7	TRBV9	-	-	TGTGCCAGCAGCGTAGGTGACAACTCCTACGAGCAGTACTTC	CASSVGDNSYEQYF
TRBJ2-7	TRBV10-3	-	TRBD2	TGTGCCATCAGCATCGGGAGCGGGAGGGCCTTATACGAGCAGTACTTC	CAISIGSGRALYEQYF
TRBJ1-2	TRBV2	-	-	TGTGCCAGCAGCGAAACCCCGGAGACAGTTTATGGCTACACCTTC	CASSETPETVYGYTF
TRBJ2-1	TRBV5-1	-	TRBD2	TGCGCCAGCAGCACCGGACTAGCGGGAGCGGGTTACAATGAGCAGTTCTTC	CASSTGLAGAGYNEQFF
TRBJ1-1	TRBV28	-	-	TGTGCCAGCAGTGTAGCGCAGACCGAAGCTTTCTTT	CASSVAQTEAFF
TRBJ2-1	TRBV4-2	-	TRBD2	TGTGCCAGCAGCCAAGCACGGGAGGGCCGCAATGAGCAGTTCTTC	CASSQAREGRNEQFF
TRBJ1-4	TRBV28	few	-	TGTGCCAGCAGTCGCGTCCAACGACATAGCGGAAAACTGTTTTTT	CASSRVQRHSGKLFF
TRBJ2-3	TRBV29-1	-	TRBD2	TGCAGCGTTCTTAATAGCGGGAGCCCCACAGATACGCAGTATTTT	CSVLNSGSPTDTQYF